What follows are 29 T cell receptor beta chains derived from one specimen sequenced in a study of blood T cell dynamics during melanoma immunotherapy. The time point here: week 3, after first cycle of checkpoint inhibitor. Sequenced by immunoSEQ multiplex PCR; TCRdb stores in-frame clones only, minus some. This sample has 10,000 to 15,000 clones, with 85% to 90% found just once. The material sequenced was blood, taken from a patient treated with checkpoint blockade. Receptor source: a human donor with melanoma.

The V gene is TRBV2, the J gene TRBJ1-5, with 8 bases matching TRBD1. The germline V gene encodes CDR1 SNHLY and CDR2 FYNNEI. CDR3 length: 16 amino acids. J lost 0 bases, V lost 2 bases, and 3 bases had no gene match. As DNA, the CDR3 is TGTGCCAGCAGTGAAAGGACAGGGTTTAGCAATCAGCCCCAGCATTTT. Translating it yields CASSERTGFSNQPQHF.

V is TRBV6-1 and J is TRBJ2-7; 7 nucleotides match TRBD1. The CDR3 has 13 amino acids. Trimming removed 6 bases from V and 2 bases from J; junction bases left unmatched: 4. Germline CDR1 reads MNHNS; CDR2 reads SASEGT. The CDR3 reads CASRDREPYEQYF. Written as DNA, the CDR3 is TGTGCCAGCAGAGACAGGGAACCCTACGAGCAGTACTTC.

The chain couples TRBV6-1 to TRBJ2-2; TRBD2 agrees at 8 bases. Germline V gene sequence: CDR1 MNHNS, CDR2 SASEGT. The CDR3 runs to 15 residues. The V and J ends lost 4 bases and 7 bases, in that order; junction bases with no gene match: 8. The CDR3 DNA reads TGTGCCAGCAGTGTACGGGAGGGCCTGAGCGGGGAGCTGTTTTTT. Protein product: CASSVREGLSGELFF.

The chain recombines TRBV5-4 with TRBJ1-4, with 9 bases identical to TRBD1. After removal of 3 bases from V and 5 bases from J, the junction contained 8 bases not matched to a gene. This CDR3 spans 16 amino acids. The V gene's germline CDR1 is SGHNT and CDR2 YYREEE (reference sequence). The CDR3 spells CASSSGQGGSNEKLFF. The DNA for the CDR3 is TGTGCCAGCAGCTCGGGACAGGGAGGATCCAATGAAAAACTGTTTTTT.

The V gene is TRBV27, the J gene TRBJ2-5, with D hard to call. Germline-derived CDR1 and CDR2 are MNHEY and SMNVEV (reference sequence). V dropped 3 bases and J dropped 5 bases, with 13 bases sitting between them. The CDR3 runs 14 residues. As DNA, the CDR3 is TGTGCCAGCAGTTTTTCAACGCTTCAGGAGACCCAGTACTTC. Translated: CASSFSTLQETQYF.

This clone has just one count. This chain links TRBV5-4 with TRBJ1-2, with D uncertain. Trimming removed 0 bases at V and 2 bases at J, with 14 bases between. Germline V gene data show CDR1 as SGHNT and CDR2 as YYREEE (reference sequence). The CDR3 is 16 amino acids. CDR3 in amino acids: CASSLGGASVNYGYTF. CDR3 in DNA: TGTGCCAGCAGCTTGGGAGGAGCCAGTGTAAACTATGGCTACACCTTC.

The J gene is TRBJ2-7, the V gene TRBV6-1, with 8 positions matching TRBD1. V was pared by 3 bases and J by 5 bases, with 9 bases of the junction left unmatched. CDR1 and CDR2 from the germline V gene are MNHNS and SASEGT. The CDR3 loop spans 15 amino acids. The chain's CDR3 is CASSDWDRWSHEQYF. As DNA, the CDR3 is TGTGCCAGCAGTGATTGGGACAGGTGGTCTCACGAGCAGTACTTC.

The chain combines TRBV11-2 with TRBJ2-5; no firm D call. The CDR3 extends over 14 amino acids. V lost 6 bases to trimming and J lost 0 bases, with 11 bases between them. The germline gives CDR1 SGHAT, CDR2 FQNNGV. CDR3 in DNA: TGTGCCAGCAGTTCGCGGCAGAACCAAGAGACCCAGTACTTC. As protein: CASSSRQNQETQYF.

This chain joins TRBV6-5 and TRBJ2-2; 12 bases map to TRBD2. The CDR3 extends over 16 amino acids. The J segment lost 9 bases and the V segment lost 0 bases, leaving 5 bases of the junction unmatched. Germline-derived CDR1 and CDR2 are MNHEY and SVGAGI. The CDR3 loop reads CASSYSSSGGVRELFF. CDR3 coding DNA: TGTGCCAGCAGTTACTCGTCTAGCGGGGGGGTTAGGGAGCTGTTTTTT.

This clone was detected only once. The rearrangement uses TRBV28 and TRBJ1-2; 7 nucleotides agree with TRBD1. This CDR3 has 15 residues. The junction had 13 bases not matched to a gene; V was cut back by 5 bases and J by 7 bases. Germline CDR1 is MDHEN and CDR2 is SYDVKM. The CDR3 is CASSAFTGTVGGYTF. In DNA, the CDR3 is TGTGCCAGCAGTGCCTTCACGGGGACAGTGGGTGGCTACACCTTC.

The chain has TRBV30 and TRBJ2-7; D is unresolved. This CDR3 has 12 amino acids. With 2 bases removed from V and 7 bases from J, the gap between germline ends came to 12 bases. Germline V gives CDR1 GTSNPN, CDR2 SVGIG (reference sequence). CDR3 in DNA: TGTGCCTGGAGTACCCGGATCAGGGAGCAGTACTTC. Amino acids: CAWSTRIREQYF.

V gene TRBV4-2 combines with J gene TRBJ1-4, with D unresolved. Germline CDR1 reads LGHNA; CDR2 reads YNFKEQ. The CDR3 runs 14 residues. Deletions cut 2 bases from V and 0 bases from J, with 4 bases between. The CDR3 DNA is TGTGCCAGCAGCCAACAGCCAACTAATGAAAAACTGTTTTTT. Protein product: CASSQQPTNEKLFF.

J is TRBJ2-3 and V is TRBV6-4; 8 bases agree with TRBD2. CDR1 is MRHNA, CDR2 SNTAGT, per germline. V lost 8 bases to trimming and J lost 1 base; unmatched junction nucleotides: 5. The CDR3 spans 14 residues. The CDR3 sequence is CASSRGVGTDTQYF. The CDR3 nucleotides are TGTGCCAGCTCGCGGGGGGTCGGCACAGATACGCAGTATTTT.

The CDR3 is CASSLRQGKGTQYF. CDR3 DNA sequence: TGTGCCAGCAGCTTACGGCAGGGAAAGGGTACGCAGTATTTT. This sequence joins TRBV7-2 and TRBJ2-3, with D possibly TRBD1 on 5 matching bases. Trimming removed 2 bases at V and 8 bases at J, with 14 bases between. Germline CDR1 is SGHTA and CDR2 is FQGNSA. This CDR3 region has 14 residues.

This sequence joins TRBV5-5 and TRBJ2-7; perhaps TRBD2 as D (5 bases). The V and J ends lost 4 bases and 3 bases respectively, with 14 bases between them. Germline-derived CDR1 and CDR2 are SGHKS and YYEKEE (reference sequence). The CDR3 contains 14 residues. The CDR3 reads CASSLDLNRYEQYF. The CDR3, as DNA: TGTGCCAGCAGCCTGGACTTGAACCGCTACGAGCAGTACTTC.

This clone was seen a single time. This chain links TRBV19 with TRBJ1-5, with D tentatively TRBD1 (5 bases). The germline V gene has CDR1 LNHDA and CDR2 SQIVND (reference sequence). This CDR3 has 16 residues. V lost 7 bases, J lost 1 base, and 17 bases lay in between. CDR3 loop: CASKNLLRQSNQPQHF. As DNA, the CDR3 is TGTGCCAGTAAGAATTTACTTAGACAGAGCAATCAGCCCCAGCATTTT.

The chain uses TRBV15 and TRBJ2-1; 8 bases agree with TRBD1. Trimming cost V 1 base and J 6 bases; bases outside gene matches: 8. The CDR3 sequence is 16 residues long. Germline loops: CDR1 LNHNV, CDR2 YYDKDF (reference sequence). CDR3 nucleotides: TGTGCCACCAGCAGAGGGACCGGGACAGGTCGCAATGAGCAGTTCTTC. This translates into CATSRGTGTGRNEQFF.

This clone is large by share. V and J are TRBV2 and TRBJ2-7; D remains ambiguous. The CDR3 loop spans 11 amino acids. The germline V and J ends were trimmed by 2 bases and 12 bases, with 11 bases remaining between them. Germline assignment: CDR1 SNHLY and CDR2 FYNNEI. The CDR3 nucleotides are TGTGCCAGCAGTGAATTCGAAGGGTCGTACTTC. Translation gives CASSEFEGSYF.

This rearrangement joins TRBV5-4 to TRBJ2-7; D call uncertain. Germline V gene lookup returns CDR1 SGHNT and CDR2 YYREEE (reference sequence). V lost 3 bases and J lost 0, with 22 bases in between. This CDR3 is 18 amino acids long. The CDR3 reads CASSWSGGRRFSSYEQYF. CDR3 bases: TGTGCCAGCAGCTGGTCGGGCGGACGACGATTCAGCTCCTACGAGCAGTACTTC.

The J gene is TRBJ2-6, the V gene TRBV2; 9 bases agree with TRBD2. The CDR3 is 18 amino acids. The V gene end was trimmed by 3 bases and the J gene end by 2 bases; junction bases not matched to a gene: 8. Germline CDR1 and CDR2: SNHLY and FYNNEI. CDR3 sequence: CASSEGSGGSTGANVLTF. The DNA for the CDR3 is TGTGCCAGCAGTGAGGGTAGCGGGGGATCCACTGGGGCCAACGTCCTGACTTTC.

The chain has TRBV4-2 and TRBJ2-5, with 10 nucleotides matching TRBD2. CDR3 size: 17 residues. From germline, CDR1 is LGHNA and CDR2 YNFKEQ. V trimming: 0 bases; J trimming: 4 bases; junction bases outside the gene matches: 8. The CDR3 DNA sequence: TGTGCCAGCAGCCAAGAAGGAGCCAGCGGGGGGGCAGAGACCCAGTACTTC. Residues: CASSQEGASGGAETQYF.

The rearrangement uses TRBV20-1 and TRBJ2-5; D is unclear. The J call may be incorrect, as the DNA end agrees better with TRBJ2-7. The CDR3 has 11 residues. CDR1 and CDR2 from the germline V gene are DFQATT and SNEGSKA (reference sequence). The CDR3 reads CSAYTSYEQYF. The DNA of the CDR3 is TGCAGTGCTTACACCTCCTACGAGCAGTACTTC.

In this sample, this clone turned up once. The chain couples TRBV7-9 to TRBJ1-4; D possibly corresponds to TRBD1 (5 bases). V dropped 5 bases and J dropped 10 bases, with 20 bases sitting between them. The CDR3 is 15 amino acids. Germline V gives CDR1 SEHNR, CDR2 FQNEAQ (reference sequence). CDR3 sequence reads: CASSPKQRLGGKLFF. CDR3 DNA sequence: TGTGCCAGCAGCCCGAAACAACGCCTCGGGGGAAAACTGTTTTTT.

The chain has TRBV6-5 and TRBJ2-5; 8 bases fit TRBD2. The CDR3 is 14 amino acids. Trimming took 0 bases from V and 3 from J; bases not matched to a gene: 0. Per the germline V gene, CDR1 is MNHEY and CDR2 is SVGAGI. The CDR3 spells CASSYSGGEETQYF. CDR3 in DNA: TGTGCCAGCAGTTACTCCGGGGGGGAAGAGACCCAGTACTTC.

The gene calls are TRBV27 and TRBJ2-7; 9 nucleotides align to TRBD2. Per germline, CDR1 MNHEY and CDR2 SMNVEV (reference sequence). The CDR3 totals 15 residues. V lost 4 bases, J lost 5 bases, and 9 bases stayed unmatched. DNA for the CDR3: TGTGCCAGCAGTTCATCCGGGACTAGCCTACACGAGCAGTACTTC. Its protein is CASSSSGTSLHEQYF.

The rearrangement joins TRBV6-1 to TRBJ2-5; TRBD2 matches at 14 bases. Looked up from germline, CDR1 is MNHNS and CDR2 is SASEGT. V dropped 4 bases and J dropped 1; count of bases not matched to a gene: 8. CDR3 length equals 18 residues. The CDR3 protein is CASSAPRGTSGGQETQYF. The CDR3 DNA follows: TGTGCCAGCAGTGCCCCACGCGGGACTAGCGGGGGCCAAGAGACCCAGTACTTC.

In the case of this clone: The identical CDR3 is also encoded by other nucleotide sequences in the sample. This chain joins TRBV10-1 and TRBJ1-4; TRBD1 matches 7 bases. The CDR3 consists of 14 residues. Germline-derived CDR1 and CDR2 are WNHNN and SYGVQD (reference sequence). The V and J ends lost 5 bases and 2 bases, in that order; junction bases with no gene match: 2. The CDR3 DNA is TGCGCCAGCAGTTCAGGGGGTACTAATGAAAAACTGTTTTTT. It encodes CASSSGGTNEKLFF.

V usage is TRBV11-3 and J usage is TRBJ1-6; maybe TRBD1 (5 bases). This CDR3 has 15 amino acids. Trimming stripped 5 bases from V and 7 bases from J, with 15 bases between. CDR1 and CDR2 (germline): SGHNT, YENEEA. The CDR3 DNA follows: TGTGCCAGCAGCCTCGACGGGACGGGGAATTCACCCCTCCACTTT. This gives the protein CASSLDGTGNSPLHF.

This chain uses TRBV10-3 with TRBJ1-5; 8 positions agree with TRBD1. There are 14 residues in the CDR3. V lost 6 bases to trimming and J lost 5 bases; unmatched junction nucleotides: 6. The germline gives CDR1 ENHRY, CDR2 SYGVKD. CDR3 region: CAISKEQGDQPQHF. The CDR3 DNA sequence: TGTGCCATCAGCAAAGAACAGGGGGATCAGCCCCAGCATTTT.